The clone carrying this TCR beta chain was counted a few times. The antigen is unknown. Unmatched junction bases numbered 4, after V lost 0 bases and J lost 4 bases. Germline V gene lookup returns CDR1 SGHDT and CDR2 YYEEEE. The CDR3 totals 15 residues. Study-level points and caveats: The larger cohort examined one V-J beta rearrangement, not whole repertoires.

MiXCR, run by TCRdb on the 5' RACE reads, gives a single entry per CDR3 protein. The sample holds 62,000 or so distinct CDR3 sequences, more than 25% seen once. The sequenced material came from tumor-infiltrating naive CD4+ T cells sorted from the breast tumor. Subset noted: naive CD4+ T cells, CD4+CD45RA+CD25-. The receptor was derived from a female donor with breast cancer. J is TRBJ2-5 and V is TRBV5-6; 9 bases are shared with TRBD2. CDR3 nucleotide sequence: TGTGCCAGCAGCTTGGGGCGGGGGGGCAGAGAGACCCAGTACTTC. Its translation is CASSLGRGGRETQYF.